Included here is one TCR beta chain sequence, with context. Source study methods: Amplification of reference gene primers was used by the study to estimate nucleated cell counts. The data were produced by immunoSEQ multiplex PCR, yet TCRdb's version contains in-frame clones alone and is incomplete. V and J calls plus clone size are reproduced from that table; the DNA served to infer D and trimming. The sample lists fewer than 250,000 clones, around 88% occurring once. This specimen belongs to a study of blood T cell repertoires in COVID-19. About the study: Donors in the United States, Italy and Spain gave samples during acute or convalescent COVID-19. Nucleic acid was either cDNA or gDNA, and it came from T cells, B-cell-depleted T cells, or PBMCs.

J was trimmed by 3 bases and V by 5 bases; bases with no gene match: 6. Germline V gives CDR1 KGHDR, CDR2 SFDVKD. This CDR3 is built from 15 residues. Specimen: peripheral blood. This sequence joins TRBV24-1 and TRBJ2-3, with 8 bases lining up with TRBD2. The sequence was obtained from a woman aged 45-65 years with acute or convalescent COVID-19. The CDR3, as DNA: TGTGCCACCAGTGGAAGCGGGAGTGTAACAGATACGCAGTATTTT. It codes for CATSGSGSVTDTQYF.